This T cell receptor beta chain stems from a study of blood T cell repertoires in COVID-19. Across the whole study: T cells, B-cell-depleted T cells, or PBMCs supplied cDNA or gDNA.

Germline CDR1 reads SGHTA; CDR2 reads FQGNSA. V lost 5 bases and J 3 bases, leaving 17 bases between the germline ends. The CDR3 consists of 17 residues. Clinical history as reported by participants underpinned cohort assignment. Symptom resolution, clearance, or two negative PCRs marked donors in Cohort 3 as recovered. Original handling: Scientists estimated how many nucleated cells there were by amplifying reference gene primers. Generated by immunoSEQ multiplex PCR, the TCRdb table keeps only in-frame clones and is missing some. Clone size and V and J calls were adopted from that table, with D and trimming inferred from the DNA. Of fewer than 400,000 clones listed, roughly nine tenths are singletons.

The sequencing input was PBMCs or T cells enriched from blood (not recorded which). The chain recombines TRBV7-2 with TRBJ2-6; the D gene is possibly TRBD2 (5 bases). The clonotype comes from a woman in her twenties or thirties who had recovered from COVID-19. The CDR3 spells CASSRLGVAGGANVLTF. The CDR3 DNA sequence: TGTGCCAGCAGCCGCCTCGGGGTTGCCGGTGGGGCCAACGTCCTGACTTTC.